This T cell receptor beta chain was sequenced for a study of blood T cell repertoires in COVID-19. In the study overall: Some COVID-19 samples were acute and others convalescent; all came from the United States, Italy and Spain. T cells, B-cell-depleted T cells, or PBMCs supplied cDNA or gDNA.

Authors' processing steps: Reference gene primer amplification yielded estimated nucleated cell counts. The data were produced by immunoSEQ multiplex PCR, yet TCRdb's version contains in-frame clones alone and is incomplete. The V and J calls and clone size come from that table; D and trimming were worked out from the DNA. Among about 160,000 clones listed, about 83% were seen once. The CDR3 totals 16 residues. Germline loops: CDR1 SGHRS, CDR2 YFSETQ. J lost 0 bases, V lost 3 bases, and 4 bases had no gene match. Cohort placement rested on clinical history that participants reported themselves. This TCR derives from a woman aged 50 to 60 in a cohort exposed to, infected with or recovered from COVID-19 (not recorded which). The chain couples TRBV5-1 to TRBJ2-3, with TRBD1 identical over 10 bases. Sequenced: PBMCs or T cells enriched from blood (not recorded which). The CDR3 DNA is TGCGCCAGCAGCTCGGGACAGGGGTCGAGCACAGATACGCAGTATTTT. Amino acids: CASSSGQGSSTDTQYF.